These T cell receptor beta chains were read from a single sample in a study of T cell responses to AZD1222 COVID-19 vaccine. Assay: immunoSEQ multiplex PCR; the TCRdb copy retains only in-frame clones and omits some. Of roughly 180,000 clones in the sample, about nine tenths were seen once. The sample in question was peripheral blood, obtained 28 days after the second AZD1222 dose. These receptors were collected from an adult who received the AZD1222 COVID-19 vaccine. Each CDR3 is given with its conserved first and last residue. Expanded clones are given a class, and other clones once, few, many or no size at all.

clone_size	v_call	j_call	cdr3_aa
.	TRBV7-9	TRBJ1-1	CASSHGQFAEAFF
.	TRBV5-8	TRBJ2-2	CASSLNNAGELFF
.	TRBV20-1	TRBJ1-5	CSASRTGSNQPQHF
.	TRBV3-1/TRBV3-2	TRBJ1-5	CASSRQSGSQPQHF
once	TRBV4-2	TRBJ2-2	CASSQKQGAITGELFF
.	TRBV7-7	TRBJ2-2	CASSLISTGELFF
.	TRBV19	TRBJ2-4	CASSRPPRQLSTKNIQYF
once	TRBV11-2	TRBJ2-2	CATSLSGNTGELFF
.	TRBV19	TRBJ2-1	CASSIGGRARYNEQFF
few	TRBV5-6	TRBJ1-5	CASSYGVLGQPQHF
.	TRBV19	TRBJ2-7	CASSAFGAGGYEQYF
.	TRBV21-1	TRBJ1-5	CASSAQPQHF
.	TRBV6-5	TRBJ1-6	CASSSTTGSSNSPLHF
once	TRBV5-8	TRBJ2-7	CASSLGEADSYEQYF
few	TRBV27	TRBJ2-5	CASSPGLAGGTQETQYF
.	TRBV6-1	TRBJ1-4	CASSEVGGRINEKLFF
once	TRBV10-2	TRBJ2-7	CASSSGTTYEQYF
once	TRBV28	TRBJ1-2	CASSLGSLGHGYTF
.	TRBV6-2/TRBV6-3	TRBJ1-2	CASSYADARANYGYTF
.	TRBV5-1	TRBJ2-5	CASSLGGATGSQETQYF
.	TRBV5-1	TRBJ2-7	CASSFSGARGEQYF
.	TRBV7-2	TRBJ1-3	CASSFLGQSGNTIYF
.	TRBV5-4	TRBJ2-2	CASSRGLGGTNTGELFF
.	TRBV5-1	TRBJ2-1	CASSSAGGPGNEQFF
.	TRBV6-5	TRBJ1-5	CASRADRGSNQPQHF
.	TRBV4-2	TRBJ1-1	CASSQERANTEAFF
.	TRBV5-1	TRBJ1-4	CASRDGWGAATNEKLFF
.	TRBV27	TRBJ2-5	CASSLLGTSGGREYF
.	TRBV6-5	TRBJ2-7	CASDTGIYEQYF
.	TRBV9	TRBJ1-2	CASSVGLAVSNYGYTF
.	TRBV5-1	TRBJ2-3	CASSLEADTQYF
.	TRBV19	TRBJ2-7	CASSIGLFYEQYF
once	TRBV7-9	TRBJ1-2	CASSLVRGRVDYGYTF
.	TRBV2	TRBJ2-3	CASSRQGLATDTQYF
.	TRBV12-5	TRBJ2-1	CASGLGTIRRQFF
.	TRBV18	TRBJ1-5	CASSTQGGDQPQHF
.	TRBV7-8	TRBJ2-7	CASSLAGTIKGKTYEQYF
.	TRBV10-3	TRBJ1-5	CAIRRDRDNQPQHF
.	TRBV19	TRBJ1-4	CASSIGTGASGEKLFF
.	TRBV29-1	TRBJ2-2	CSVETGVDYGELFF
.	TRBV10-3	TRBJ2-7	CAINADEGSVSYEQYF
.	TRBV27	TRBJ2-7	CASSWSGNLYEQYF
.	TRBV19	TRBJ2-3	CASSKRGDTDTQYF
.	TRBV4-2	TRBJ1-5	CASSQDPRGHNQPQHF
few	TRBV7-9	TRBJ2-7	CASSLGPGAGFSYEQYF
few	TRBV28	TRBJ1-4	CASSSPRRLFF
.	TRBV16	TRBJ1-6	CASSQSGRNSPLHF
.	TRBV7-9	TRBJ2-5	CASSLPTGAEAWKTQYF